A selection of T cell receptor beta chains follows, all from one sample in a study of cytomegalovirus exposure and HLA in healthy donors. TCRdb's table, derived via immunoSEQ multiplex PCR, lists solely in-frame clones and lacks some. The repertoire consists of 200,000 to 250,000 clones, with almost 85% occurring once and the leading ten covering over 0.5%. Sequencing input: PBMCs. The receptors were gathered from a woman in her thirties or forties in good health and CMV-seronegative. The conserved cysteine and the conserved F or W are not part of the CDR3 here.

>TRBJ1-1|TRBV5-6
ASRPGLIQGATEAF
>TRBJ1-1|TRBV30
AWSVFRNTEAF
>TRBJ2-5|TRBV19
ASSTGQETQY
>TRBJ2-3|TRBV28
ASSPALAGSDTQY
>TRBJ1-5|TRBV5-8
ASSFIGLSAQPQH
>TRBJ1-4|TRBV7-2
ASSPGQGYEKLF
>TRBJ1-6|TRBV5-6
ASSRWYSNSPLH
>TRBJ2-6|TRBV9
ASSPPGQGSSGANVLT
>TRBJ1-2|TRBV9
ASSVDPGNYGYT
>TRBJ1-2|TRBV30
ACLGQNGYT
>TRBJ1-2|TRBV6-5
ASSPPGGFNGYT
>TRBJ1-1|TRBV5-4
ASSAVAQGNTEAF
>TRBJ2-3|TRBV27
ASSFGSGADTQY
>TRBJ1-4|TRBV7-2
ASSRRQGVGEKLF
>TRBJ2-7|TRBV30
AWSVGLSYEQY
>TRBJ1-5|TRBV7-2
ASSPNPRGLNQPQH
>TRBJ2-1|TRBV4-1
ASSQDKGLGFYNEQF